Listed here is a single T cell receptor (delta chain). Its cognate antigen is unknown. TCRdb's protein, taken from a much larger clone, differs from this DNA's translation at residue 8, likely owing to a read error; the protein displayed comes from the DNA. Flow sorting of PBMC yielded separate Vgamma9/Vdelta2+ and Vdelta2-negative gammadelta T cell populations for bulk repertoire analysis. The sample comes from a study of γδ T cells in repeated Plasmodium falciparum infection. The CDR3 runs to 20 residues. V was shortened by 1 base and J by 3 bases, with 27 bases between the two germline ends. Germline V gives CDR1 TSWWSYY, CDR2 QGS. TCRdb re-called the multiplex PCR reads with CATT. The sample lists 50,000 to 65,000 delta-chain clones, 1.7% seen once, with 15% in the top ten. Points from the study as a whole: Vdelta2-negative gammadelta repertoires, largely Vdelta1+, seemingly showed infection-driven waves of new clonal selection.

The source of this sequence is a pool of human donors (malaria-infected and uninfected, not separated). This rearrangement joins TRDV1 to TRDJ1; maybe TRDD3 (7 bases). The material sequenced was gamma-delta T cells from blood. CDR3 protein: CALGEPSCGPWGPLADKLIF. The DNA of the CDR3 is TGTGCTCTTGGGGAACCTTCCTGCGGGCCCTGGGGGCCTTTGGCCGATAAACTCATCTTT.